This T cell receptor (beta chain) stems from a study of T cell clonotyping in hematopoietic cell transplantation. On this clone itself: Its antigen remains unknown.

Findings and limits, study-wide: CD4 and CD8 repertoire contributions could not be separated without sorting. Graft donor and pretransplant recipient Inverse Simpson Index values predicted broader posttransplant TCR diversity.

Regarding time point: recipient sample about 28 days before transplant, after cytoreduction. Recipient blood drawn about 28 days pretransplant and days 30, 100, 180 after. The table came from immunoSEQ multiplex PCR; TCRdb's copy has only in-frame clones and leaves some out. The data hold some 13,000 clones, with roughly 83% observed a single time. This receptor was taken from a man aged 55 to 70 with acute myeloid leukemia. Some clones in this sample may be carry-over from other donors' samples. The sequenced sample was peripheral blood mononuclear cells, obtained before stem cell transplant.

The CDR3 reads CASSGRQDPGVYEQYF. In DNA, the CDR3 is TGTGCCAGCAGTGGGCGACAGGACCCAGGGGTTTACGAGCAGTACTTC. The J gene is TRBJ2-7, the V gene TRBV6-6; a weak D match, TRBD1 (6 bases). The CDR3 contains 16 residues. From germline, CDR1 is MNHNY and CDR2 SVGAGI (reference sequence). V was cut by 5 bases and J by 4 bases, with 21 bases left in between.